This T cell receptor beta chain was identified in a study of blood T cell repertoires in COVID-19. Data came from immunoSEQ multiplex PCR; TCRdb stores just in-frame clones and leaves some out. The sample has about 120,000 clones; more than 70% are singletons. The length of the CDR3 is 14 residues. V was pared by 0 bases and J by 8 bases, with 13 bases between. The germline V gene encodes CDR1 MNHNS and CDR2 SASEGT. The sequence came from a woman in her 70s who had recovered from COVID-19. V usage is TRBV6-1 and J usage is TRBJ1-2; D is ambiguous. Sequenced sample: peripheral blood. The chain's CDR3 is CASSEALRVGGYTF. The CDR3 DNA reads TGTGCCAGCAGTGAAGCGCTTCGGGTTGGAGGCTACACCTTC.